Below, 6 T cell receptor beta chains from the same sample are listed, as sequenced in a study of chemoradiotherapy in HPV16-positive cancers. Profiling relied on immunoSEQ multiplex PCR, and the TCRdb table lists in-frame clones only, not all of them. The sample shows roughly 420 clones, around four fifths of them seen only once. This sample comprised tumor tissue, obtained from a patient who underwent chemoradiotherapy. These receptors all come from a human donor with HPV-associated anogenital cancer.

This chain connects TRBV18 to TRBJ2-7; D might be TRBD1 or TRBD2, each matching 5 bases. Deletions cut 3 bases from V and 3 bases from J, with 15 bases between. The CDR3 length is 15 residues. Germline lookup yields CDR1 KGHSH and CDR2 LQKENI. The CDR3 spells CASSPRAGTVYEQYF. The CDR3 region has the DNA TGTGCCAGCTCACCGAGAGCCGGGACGGTCTACGAGCAGTACTTC.

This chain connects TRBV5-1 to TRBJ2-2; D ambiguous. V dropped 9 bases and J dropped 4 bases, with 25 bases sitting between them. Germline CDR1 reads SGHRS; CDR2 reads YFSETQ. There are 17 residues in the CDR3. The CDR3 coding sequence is TGCGCCACCAGAAAGCCGGGTCAGACCCCCGGCACCGGGGAGCTGTTTTTT. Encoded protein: CATRKPGQTPGTGELFF.

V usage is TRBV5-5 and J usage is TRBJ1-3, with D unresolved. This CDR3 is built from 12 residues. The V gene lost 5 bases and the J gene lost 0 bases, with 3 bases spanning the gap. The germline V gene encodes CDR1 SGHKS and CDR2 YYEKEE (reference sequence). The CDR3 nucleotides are TGTGCCAGCAGTGACTCTGGAAACACCATATATTTT. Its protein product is CASSDSGNTIYF.

CDR3 sequence: CASSWRTAGGLAGSTDTQYF. Written as DNA, the CDR3 is TGCGCCAGCAGCTGGAGGACAGCGGGAGGACTAGCTGGGAGCACAGATACGCAGTATTTT. This sequence joins TRBV5-1 and TRBJ2-3, with 9 bases matching TRBD2. The CDR3 totals 20 residues. After removal of 3 bases from V and 0 bases from J, the junction contained 17 bases not matched to a gene. Germline V lookup: CDR1 SGHRS, CDR2 YFSETQ.

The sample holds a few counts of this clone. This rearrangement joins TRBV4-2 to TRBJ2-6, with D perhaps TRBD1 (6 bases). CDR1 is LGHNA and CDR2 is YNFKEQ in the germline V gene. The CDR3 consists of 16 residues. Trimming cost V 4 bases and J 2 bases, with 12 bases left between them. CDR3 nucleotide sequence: TGTGCCAGCAGCCGGGGGCCTGGGCCTGGGGCCAACGTCCTGACTTTC. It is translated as CASSRGPGPGANVLTF.

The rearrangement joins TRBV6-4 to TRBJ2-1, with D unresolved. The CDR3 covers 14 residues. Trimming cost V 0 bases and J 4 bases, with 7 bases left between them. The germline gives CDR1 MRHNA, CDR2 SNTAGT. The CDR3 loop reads CASSDSPGYNEQFF. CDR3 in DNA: TGTGCCAGCAGTGACTCTCCCGGTTACAATGAGCAGTTCTTC.